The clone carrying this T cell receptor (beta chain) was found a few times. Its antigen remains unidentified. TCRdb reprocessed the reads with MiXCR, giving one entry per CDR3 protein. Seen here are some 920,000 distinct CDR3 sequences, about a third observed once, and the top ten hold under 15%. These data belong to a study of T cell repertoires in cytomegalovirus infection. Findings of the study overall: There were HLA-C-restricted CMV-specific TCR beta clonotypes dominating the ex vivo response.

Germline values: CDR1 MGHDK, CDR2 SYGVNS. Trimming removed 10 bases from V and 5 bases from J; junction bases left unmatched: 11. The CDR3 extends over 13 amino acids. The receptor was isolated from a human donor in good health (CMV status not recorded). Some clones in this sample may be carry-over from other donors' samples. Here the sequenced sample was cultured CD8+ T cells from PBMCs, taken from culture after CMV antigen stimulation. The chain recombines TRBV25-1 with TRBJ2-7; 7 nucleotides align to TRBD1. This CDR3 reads CATATGSVDEQYF. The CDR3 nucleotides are TGTGCCACGGCGACAGGGTCAGTTGACGAGCAGTACTTC.